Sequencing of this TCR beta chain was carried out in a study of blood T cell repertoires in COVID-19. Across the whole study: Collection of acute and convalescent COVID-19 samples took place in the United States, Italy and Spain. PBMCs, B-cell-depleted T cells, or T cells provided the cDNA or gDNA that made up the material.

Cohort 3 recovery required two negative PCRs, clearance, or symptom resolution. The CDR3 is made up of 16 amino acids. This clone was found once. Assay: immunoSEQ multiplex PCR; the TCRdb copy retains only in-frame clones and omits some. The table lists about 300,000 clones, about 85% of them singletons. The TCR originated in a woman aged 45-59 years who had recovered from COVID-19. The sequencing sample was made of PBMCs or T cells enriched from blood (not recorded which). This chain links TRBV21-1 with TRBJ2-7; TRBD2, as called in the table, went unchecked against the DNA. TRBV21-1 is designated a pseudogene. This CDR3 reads CASSRSPGSPSYEQYF. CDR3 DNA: TGTGCCAGCAGCAGAAGCCCGGGTTCCCCCTCCTACGAGCAGTACTTC.